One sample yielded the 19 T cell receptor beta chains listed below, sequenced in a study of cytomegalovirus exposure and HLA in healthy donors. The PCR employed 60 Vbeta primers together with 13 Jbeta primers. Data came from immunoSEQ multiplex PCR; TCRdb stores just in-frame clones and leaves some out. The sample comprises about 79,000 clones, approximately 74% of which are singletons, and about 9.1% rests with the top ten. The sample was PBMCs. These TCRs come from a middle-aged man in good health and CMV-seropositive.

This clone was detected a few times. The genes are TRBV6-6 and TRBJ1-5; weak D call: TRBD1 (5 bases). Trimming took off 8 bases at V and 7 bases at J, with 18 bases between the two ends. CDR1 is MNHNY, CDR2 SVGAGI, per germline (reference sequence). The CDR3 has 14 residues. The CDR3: CASEKGLVGQPQHF. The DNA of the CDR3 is TGTGCCAGCGAAAAGGGGTTGGTAGGGCAGCCCCAGCATTTT.

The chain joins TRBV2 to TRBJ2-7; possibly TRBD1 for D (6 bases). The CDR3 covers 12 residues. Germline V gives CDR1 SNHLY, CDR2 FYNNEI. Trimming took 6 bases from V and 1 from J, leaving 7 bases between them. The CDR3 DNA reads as TGTGCCAGCAGCACAGGGTCCTACGAGCAGTACTTC. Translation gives CASSTGSYEQYF.

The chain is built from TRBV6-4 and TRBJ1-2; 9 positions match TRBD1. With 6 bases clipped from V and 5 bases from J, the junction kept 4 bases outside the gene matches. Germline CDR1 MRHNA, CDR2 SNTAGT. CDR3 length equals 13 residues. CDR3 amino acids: CASSPDRGYGYTF. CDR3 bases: TGTGCCAGCAGCCCGGACAGGGGATATGGCTACACCTTC.

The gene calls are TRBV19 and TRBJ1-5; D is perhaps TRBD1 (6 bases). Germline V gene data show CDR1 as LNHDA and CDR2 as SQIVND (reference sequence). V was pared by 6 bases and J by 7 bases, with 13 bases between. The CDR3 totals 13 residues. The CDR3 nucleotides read TGTGCCAGTAGCCCACAGGGCTACCAGCCCCAGCATTTT. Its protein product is CASSPQGYQPQHF.

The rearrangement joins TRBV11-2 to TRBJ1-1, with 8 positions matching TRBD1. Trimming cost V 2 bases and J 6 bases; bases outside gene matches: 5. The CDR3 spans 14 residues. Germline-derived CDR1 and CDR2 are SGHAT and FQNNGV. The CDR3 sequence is CASSLNPQGAEAFF. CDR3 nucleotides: TGTGCCAGCAGCTTAAACCCACAGGGGGCTGAAGCTTTCTTT.

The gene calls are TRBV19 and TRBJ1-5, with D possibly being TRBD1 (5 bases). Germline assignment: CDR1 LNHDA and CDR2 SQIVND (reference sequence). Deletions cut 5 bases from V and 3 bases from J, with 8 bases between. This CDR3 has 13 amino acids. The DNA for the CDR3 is TGTGCCAGTAGTTGGGGCATCAATCAGCCCCAGCATTTT. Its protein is CASSWGINQPQHF. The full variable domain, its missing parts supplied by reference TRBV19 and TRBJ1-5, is DGGITQSPKYLFRKEGQNVTLSCEQNLNHDAMYWYRQDPGQGLRLIYYSQIVNDFQKGDIAEGYSVSREKKESFPLTVTSAQKNPTAFYLCASSWGINQPQHFGDGTRLSIL.

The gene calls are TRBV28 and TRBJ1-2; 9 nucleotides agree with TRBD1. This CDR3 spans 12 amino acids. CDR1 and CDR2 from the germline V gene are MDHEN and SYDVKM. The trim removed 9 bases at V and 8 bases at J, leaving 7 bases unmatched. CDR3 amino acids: CASETGGKGYTF. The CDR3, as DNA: TGTGCCAGTGAAACAGGGGGCAAGGGCTACACCTTC.

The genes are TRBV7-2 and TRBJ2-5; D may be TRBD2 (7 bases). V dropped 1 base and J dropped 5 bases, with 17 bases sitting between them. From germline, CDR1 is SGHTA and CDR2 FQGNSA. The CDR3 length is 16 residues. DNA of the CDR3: TGTGCCAGCAGCTTAGGGGTGGGGGGGCCGGGTGAGACCCAGTACTTC. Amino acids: CASSLGVGGPGETQYF.

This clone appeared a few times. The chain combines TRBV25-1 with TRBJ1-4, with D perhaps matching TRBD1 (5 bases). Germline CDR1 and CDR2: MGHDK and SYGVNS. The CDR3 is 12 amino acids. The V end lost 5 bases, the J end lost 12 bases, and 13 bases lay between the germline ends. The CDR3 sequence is CASSQPGRELFF. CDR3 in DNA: TGTGCCAGCAGTCAGCCGGGCAGGGAACTGTTTTTT.

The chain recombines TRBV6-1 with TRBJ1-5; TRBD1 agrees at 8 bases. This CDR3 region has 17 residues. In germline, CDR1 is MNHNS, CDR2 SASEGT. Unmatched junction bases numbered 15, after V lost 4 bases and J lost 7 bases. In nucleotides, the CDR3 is TGTGCCAGCAGTGGCGACAGGGGCTTCAGTACAAGGCAGCCCCAGCATTTT. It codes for CASSGDRGFSTRQPQHF.

The DNA of the CDR3 is TGCGCCAGCAGCCAAGCCTTTAAAGGACAGGGTTTCTCCTACGAGCAGTACTTC. Protein: CASSQAFKGQGFSYEQYF. This sequence joins TRBV4-3 and TRBJ2-7; 8 positions match TRBD1. The V and J ends lost 1 base and 0 bases, in that order; junction bases with no gene match: 11. This CDR3 is built from 18 residues. CDR1 LGHNA and CDR2 YSLEER come from the germline V gene.

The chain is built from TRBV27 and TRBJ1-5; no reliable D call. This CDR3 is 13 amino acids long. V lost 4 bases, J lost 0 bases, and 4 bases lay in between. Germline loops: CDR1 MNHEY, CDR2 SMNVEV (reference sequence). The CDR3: CASSYHSNQPQHF. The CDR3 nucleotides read TGTGCCAGCAGTTATCATAGCAATCAGCCCCAGCATTTT.

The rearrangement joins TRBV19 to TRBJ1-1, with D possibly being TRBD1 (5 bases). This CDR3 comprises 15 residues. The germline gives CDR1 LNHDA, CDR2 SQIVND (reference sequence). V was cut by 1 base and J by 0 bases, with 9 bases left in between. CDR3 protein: CASSIGGALNTEAFF. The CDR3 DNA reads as TGTGCCAGTAGTATAGGTGGGGCGCTGAACACTGAAGCTTTCTTT.

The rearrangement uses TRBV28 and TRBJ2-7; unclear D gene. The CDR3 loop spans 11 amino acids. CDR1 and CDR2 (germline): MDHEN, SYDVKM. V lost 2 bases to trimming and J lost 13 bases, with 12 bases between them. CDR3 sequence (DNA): TGTGCCAGCAGTTTAGCTACAGCCTCCTACTTC. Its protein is CASSLATASYF.

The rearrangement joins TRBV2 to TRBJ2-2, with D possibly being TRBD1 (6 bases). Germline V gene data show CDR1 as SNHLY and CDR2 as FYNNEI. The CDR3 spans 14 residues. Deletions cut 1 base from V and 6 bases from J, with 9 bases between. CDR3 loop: CASSEGTDSGELFF. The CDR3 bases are TGTGCCAGCAGTGAAGGGACAGACTCCGGGGAGCTGTTTTTT.

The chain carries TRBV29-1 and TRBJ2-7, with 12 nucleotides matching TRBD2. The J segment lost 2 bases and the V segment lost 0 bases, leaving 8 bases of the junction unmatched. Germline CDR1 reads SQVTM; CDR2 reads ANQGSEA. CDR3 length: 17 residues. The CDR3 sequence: CSVEEVLAGGRAYEQYF. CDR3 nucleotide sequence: TGCAGCGTTGAAGAAGTGCTAGCGGGGGGGCGGGCCTACGAGCAGTACTTC.

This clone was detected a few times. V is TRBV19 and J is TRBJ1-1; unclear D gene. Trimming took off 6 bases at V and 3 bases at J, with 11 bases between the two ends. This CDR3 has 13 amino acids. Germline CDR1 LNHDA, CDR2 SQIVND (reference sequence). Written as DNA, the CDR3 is TGTGCCAGTAGAATCCACAGAGACACTGAAGCTTTCTTT. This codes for CASRIHRDTEAFF.

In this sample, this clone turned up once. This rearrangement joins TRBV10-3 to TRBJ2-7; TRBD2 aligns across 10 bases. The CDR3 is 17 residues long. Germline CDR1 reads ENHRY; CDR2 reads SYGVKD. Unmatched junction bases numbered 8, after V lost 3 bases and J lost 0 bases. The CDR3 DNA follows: TGTGCCATCAGTGAAATTAGCGGGGGGCCCATCTCCTACGAGCAGTACTTC. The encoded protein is CAISEISGGPISYEQYF.

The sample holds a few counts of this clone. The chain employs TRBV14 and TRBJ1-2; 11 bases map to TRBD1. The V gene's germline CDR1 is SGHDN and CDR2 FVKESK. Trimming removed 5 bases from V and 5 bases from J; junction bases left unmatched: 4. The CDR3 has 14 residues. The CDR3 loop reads CASSADRGRYGYTF. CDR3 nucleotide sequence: TGTGCCAGCAGCGCGGACAGGGGGCGTTATGGCTACACCTTC.